A selection of T cell receptor beta chains follows, all from one sample in a study of blood T cell repertoires in COVID-19. Profiling relied on immunoSEQ multiplex PCR, and the TCRdb table lists in-frame clones only, not all of them. This table holds some 190,000 clones, approximately 83% found once. Sequencing was carried out using peripheral blood. These receptor sequences come from a man in his sixties with acute or convalescent COVID-19. CDR3s include the opening cysteine and the closing phenylalanine or tryptophan. The D gene is left open where the match is weak. Clone size is not always given. Where it is, it says once, few, many or a class for expanded clones.

size	length	D	J	V	CDR3	DNA
-	14	-	TRBJ2-1	TRBV7-3	CASSLSGTQGEQFF	TGTGCCAGCAGCTTAAGCGGCACCCAGGGTGAGCAGTTCTTC
-	17	-	TRBJ1-2	TRBV5-4	CASSMGGKNRVNYGYTF	TGTGCCAGCAGTATGGGAGGGAAAAATAGGGTGAACTATGGCTACACCTTC
once	13	-	TRBJ2-7	TRBV27	CASSLAMSYEQYF	TGTGCCAGCAGTTTAGCGATGTCCTACGAGCAGTACTTC
-	17	TRBD2	TRBJ2-3	TRBV18	CASSPPSSGRATDTQYF	TGTGCCAGCTCACCACCGTCTAGCGGGAGGGCTACAGATACGCAGTATTTT
-	18	TRBD2	TRBJ2-7	TRBV4-1	CASSQGSGLRSMSYEQYF	TGCGCCAGCAGCCAGGGTTCGGGACTACGAAGTATGTCCTACGAGCAGTACTTC
-	14	TRBD1	TRBJ1-5	TRBV30	CAWSAGQGAQPQHF	TGTGCCTGGAGCGCGGGACAGGGGGCTCAGCCCCAGCATTTT
-	15	-	TRBJ2-5	TRBV9	CASSVAPTGQETQYF	TGTGCCAGCAGCGTAGCCCCCACCGGCCAAGAGACCCAGTACTTC
-	18	TRBD2	TRBJ2-1	TRBV6-6	CASSRTSGSGSSYNEQFF	TGTGCCAGCAGTCGGACTAGCGGGAGCGGGAGCTCCTACAATGAGCAGTTCTTC
-	18	TRBD2	TRBJ2-5	TRBV4-1	CASSEGGLAGGSGETQYF	TGCGCCAGCAGCGAAGGAGGACTAGCGGGAGGGAGTGGGGAGACCCAGTACTTC
-	15	TRBD2	TRBJ2-1	TRBV7-2	CASSLELAGENEQFF	TGTGCCAGCAGCTTAGAACTAGCGGGAGAGAATGAGCAGTTCTTC
-	15	-	TRBJ2-7	TRBV28	CASRPNRRPTYEQYF	TGTGCCAGCAGGCCCAACAGAAGACCTACCTACGAGCAGTACTTC
-	16	TRBD1	TRBJ2-1	TRBV7-2	CASSRTDRGLYNEQFF	TGTGCCAGCAGCAGAACGGACAGGGGGCTCTACAATGAGCAGTTCTTC
-	12	-	TRBJ2-7	TRBV18	CASSPLSYEQYF	TGTGCCAGCTCACCCCTCTCCTACGAGCAGTACTTC
-	13	TRBD1	TRBJ1-1	TRBV28	CASRGQGNTEAFF	TGTGCCAGCAGAGGACAGGGGAACACTGAAGCTTTCTTT
-	15	-	TRBJ2-7	TRBV18	CASSPGQDKLYEQYF	TGTGCCAGCTCACCTGGGCAGGACAAACTCTACGAGCAGTACTTC
few	17	TRBD2	TRBJ2-5	TRBV19	CASSFLPGLAGEETQYF	TGTGCCAGTAGTTTTCTACCTGGACTAGCGGGAGAGGAGACCCAGTACTTC
once	17	TRBD2	TRBJ2-1	TRBV15	CATSRDSMASGYNEQFF	TGTGCCACCAGCAGAGATAGTATGGCTAGCGGTTACAATGAGCAGTTCTTC
-	15	-	TRBJ2-3	TRBV3-1/TRBV3-2	CASSQGSLVRDTQYF	TGTGCCAGCAGCCAGGGTTCCCTAGTTAGGGATACGCAGTATTTT
once	12	-	TRBJ2-7	TRBV6-2/TRBV6-3	CASSPLSYEQYF	TGTGCCAGCAGTCCCCTCTCCTACGAGCAGTACTTC
-	13	TRBD1	TRBJ2-7	TRBV28	CASKGQGSYEQYF	TGTGCCAGCAAAGGACAGGGTTCCTACGAGCAGTACTTC
-	14	-	TRBJ2-1	TRBV19	CASSIIRTNNEQFF	TGTGCCAGTAGTATAATCCGGACAAACAATGAGCAGTTCTTC
-	16	-	TRBJ2-5	TRBV3-1/TRBV3-2	CASSQEIVRLKETQYF	TGTGCCAGCAGCCAAGAGATAGTAAGACTTAAAGAGACCCAGTACTTC
-	16	TRBD2	TRBJ2-7	TRBV7-2	CASSTTGTSGSYEQYF	TGTGCCAGCAGCACTACCGGGACTAGTGGGTCCTACGAGCAGTACTTC
-	16	TRBD2	TRBJ2-1	TRBV5-5	CASSLGLAGGMGEQFF	TGTGCCAGCAGCCTGGGACTAGCGGGAGGGATGGGTGAGCAGTTCTTC
once	13	-	TRBJ1-5	TRBV6-5	CASSQGDNQPQHF	TGTGCCAGCAGTCAGGGTGACAATCAGCCCCAGCATTTT
-	12	-	TRBJ1-2	TRBV24-1	CATSDQANGYTF	TGTGCCACCAGTGATCAAGCTAATGGCTACACCTTC
-	16	TRBD2	TRBJ2-1	TRBV7-2	CASSRGRTSGQHEQFF	TGTGCCAGCAGCAGAGGTAGGACTAGCGGCCAGCATGAGCAGTTCTTC
-	13	-	TRBJ1-1	TRBV19	CASSMRGRAEAFF	TGTGCCAGTAGTATGCGGGGGCGCGCTGAAGCTTTCTTT
-	15	-	TRBJ1-5	TRBV19	CASMLGEGGNQPQHF	TGTGCCAGTATGCTAGGGGAGGGAGGCAATCAGCCCCAGCATTTT
-	14	-	TRBJ2-7	TRBV6-5	CAGSRRAGRDEQYF	TGTGCCGGGTCGAGGCGCGCGGGAAGGGACGAGCAGTACTTC
-	16	TRBD2	TRBJ2-5	TRBV18	CASSPLAGAGQETQYF	TGTGCCAGCTCACCCCTGGCGGGAGCCGGCCAAGAGACCCAGTACTTC
-	16	-	TRBJ2-2	TRBV18	CASSPWAATNTGELFF	TGTGCCAGCTCACCATGGGCCGCAACGAACACCGGGGAGCTGTTTTTT
-	16	-	TRBJ2-7	TRBV28	CASRTSPGSGAYEQYF	TGTGCCAGCAGAACCTCCCCGGGTAGCGGAGCCTACGAGCAGTACTTC
-	14	TRBD1	TRBJ1-2	TRBV28	CASSIGGQVHGYTF	TGTGCCAGCAGTATCGGAGGACAGGTACATGGCTACACCTTC
-	19	TRBD1	TRBJ1-5	TRBV5-8	CASSLETGGSIHSNQPQHF	TGTGCCAGCAGCTTGGAGACAGGGGGGTCCATCCATAGCAATCAGCCCCAGCATTTT
-	13	-	TRBJ1-4	TRBV28	CASSKERNEKLFF	TGTGCCAGCAGCAAGGAGCGAAATGAAAAACTGTTTTTT
-	14	TRBD1	TRBJ1-1	TRBV10-3	CAISEDRGNTEAFF	TGTGCCATCAGTGAGGACAGGGGGAACACTGAAGCTTTCTTT
once	12	-	TRBJ2-3	TRBV4-3	CASSKDRGTQYF	TGCGCCAGCAGCAAAGACCGGGGGACGCAGTATTTT
-	14	-	TRBJ2-2	TRBV27	CASSLLSNTGELFF	TGTGCCAGCAGTTTATTATCGAACACCGGGGAGCTGTTTTTT
-	13	-	TRBJ1-2	TRBV6-6	CASSYGEPYGYTF	TGTGCCAGCAGTTACGGGGAGCCCTATGGCTACACCTTC
-	15	TRBD1	TRBJ1-5	TRBV19	CASSIRQGPNQPQHF	TGTGCCAGTAGTATCAGACAGGGACCCAATCAGCCCCAGCATTTT
-	14	TRBD2	TRBJ2-7	TRBV27	CASSFSGSVDEQYF	TGTGCCAGCAGTTTTAGCGGGAGTGTCGACGAGCAGTACTTC
-	13	-	TRBJ2-7	TRBV30	CAWMYRSSYEQYF	TGTGCCTGGATGTACAGGTCGTCCTACGAGCAGTACTTC
-	15	TRBD2	TRBJ2-1	TRBV28	CASSGTSGRYNEQFF	TGTGCCAGCAGTGGGACTAGCGGGAGGTACAATGAGCAGTTCTTC
-	14	TRBD1	TRBJ2-7	TRBV5-1	CASSSRTGKSEQYF	TGCGCCAGCAGCTCTCGGACAGGGAAAAGCGAGCAGTACTTC
-	15	TRBD2	TRBJ2-3	TRBV2	CASSRLAGGLDTQYF	TGTGCCAGCAGTCGACTAGCGGGAGGGCTAGATACGCAGTATTTT
-	14	-	TRBJ1-5	TRBV7-2	CASSQGQPPQPQHF	TGTGCCAGCAGCCAAGGACAGCCCCCCCAGCCCCAGCATTTT
-	15	-	TRBJ2-1	TRBV7-3	CASSPRQRSYNEQFF	TGTGCCAGCAGCCCGAGACAGCGATCCTACAATGAGCAGTTCTTC
-	15	TRBD2	TRBJ2-7	TRBV30	CAWGGLAGTHYEQYF	TGTGCCTGGGGGGGACTAGCGGGAACCCACTACGAGCAGTACTTC
-	14	TRBD1	TRBJ2-7	TRBV7-2	CASRQPGQGGEQYF	TGTGCCAGCAGGCAACCGGGACAGGGAGGCGAGCAGTACTTC
-	15	-	TRBJ2-1	TRBV15	CATSRGSQDHNEQFF	TGTGCCACCAGCAGAGGTTCGCAGGATCACAATGAGCAGTTCTTC
-	14	TRBD2	TRBJ2-2	TRBV19	CASTSGRHTGELFF	TGTGCCAGTACAAGCGGGAGGCACACCGGGGAGCTGTTTTTT